These 6 T cell receptor beta chains originate from one sample sequenced in a study of T-cell memory formation after mild COVID-19. Each CDR3 protein is one row after TCRdb ran MiXCR on the 5' RACE reads. The sample has about 470,000 distinct CDR3 sequences, roughly 18% seen once. What was sequenced was PBMCs or a T cell subset sorted from them (not recorded which). Receptors were obtained from an adult woman who had mild COVID-19 (a few samples of this study predate the infection). Cell type and time point are not known.

V usage is TRBV3-1 and J usage is TRBJ2-2; TRBD1 or TRBD2 may be the D gene (5 bases each). The ends were cut back, 1 base at V and 7 bases at J, with 16 bases in the middle. The CDR3 length is 16 residues. Looked up from germline, CDR1 is LGHDT and CDR2 is YNNKEL (reference sequence). The CDR3 is CASSQGRQGRVGELFF. For the CDR3, the DNA is TGTGCCAGCAGCCAAGGCCGCCAGGGACGGGTCGGGGAGCTGTTTTTT.

Only a few counts were recorded for this clonotype. The rearrangement joins TRBV12-3 or TRBV12-4 to TRBJ2-7; 8 positions agree with TRBD1. J lost 6 bases, V lost 5 bases, and 18 bases had no gene match. The CDR3 runs to 17 residues. The CDR3 loop is CASSPKWVGTGVVEQYF. The CDR3, as DNA: TGTGCCAGCAGTCCTAAATGGGTGGGGACAGGAGTGGTCGAGCAGTACTTC.

This clonotype showed up just a few times. This sequence joins TRBV12-3 or TRBV12-4 and TRBJ1-2; perhaps TRBD1 as D (6 bases). This CDR3 contains 14 residues. With 7 bases removed from V and 6 bases from J, the gap between germline ends came to 18 bases. Here the CDR3 reads CASNRETGLDGYTF. DNA for the CDR3: TGTGCCAGCAACCGTGAAACAGGGTTGGATGGCTACACCTTC.

This clonotype was observed a few times. The chain recombines TRBV9 with TRBJ2-3; D tentatively fits TRBD1 or TRBD2 (5 bases each). Germline CDR1 SGDLS, CDR2 YYNGEE. V was cut by 0 bases and J by 3 bases, with 11 bases left in between. The CDR3 loop spans 15 amino acids. The CDR3 DNA reads as TGTGCCAGCAGCGTAGTATCGGGACGGACAGATACGCAGTATTTT. This translates into CASSVVSGRTDTQYF.

The chain uses TRBV12-3 or TRBV12-4 and TRBJ1-2; D is unresolved. The CDR3 sequence is 15 residues long. V was clipped by 0 bases and J by 6 bases, with 14 bases between them. CDR3 in amino acids: CASSLAGAIRHGYTF. Here the CDR3 DNA reads TGTGCCAGCAGTTTAGCGGGCGCGATACGCCATGGCTACACCTTC.

This clonotype was seen a handful of times. The genes are TRBV5-1 and TRBJ2-3; maybe TRBD2 (6 bases). Between the trimmed V and J ends, which lost 0 bases and 0 bases, there was a span of 11 bases. CDR3 size: 16 residues. The germline V gene has CDR1 SGHRS and CDR2 YFSETQ. The CDR3 loop reads CASSLAMGRSTDTQYF. The CDR3 DNA reads as TGCGCCAGCAGCTTGGCTATGGGGAGGAGCACAGATACGCAGTATTTT. Full variable domain (remainder filled in from reference TRBV5-1 and TRBJ2-3): KAGVTQTPRYLIKTRGQQVTLSCSPISGHRSVSWYQQTPGQGLQFLFEYFSETQRNKGNFPGRFSGRQFSNSRSEMNVSTLELGDSALYLCASSLAMGRSTDTQYFGPGTRLTVL.